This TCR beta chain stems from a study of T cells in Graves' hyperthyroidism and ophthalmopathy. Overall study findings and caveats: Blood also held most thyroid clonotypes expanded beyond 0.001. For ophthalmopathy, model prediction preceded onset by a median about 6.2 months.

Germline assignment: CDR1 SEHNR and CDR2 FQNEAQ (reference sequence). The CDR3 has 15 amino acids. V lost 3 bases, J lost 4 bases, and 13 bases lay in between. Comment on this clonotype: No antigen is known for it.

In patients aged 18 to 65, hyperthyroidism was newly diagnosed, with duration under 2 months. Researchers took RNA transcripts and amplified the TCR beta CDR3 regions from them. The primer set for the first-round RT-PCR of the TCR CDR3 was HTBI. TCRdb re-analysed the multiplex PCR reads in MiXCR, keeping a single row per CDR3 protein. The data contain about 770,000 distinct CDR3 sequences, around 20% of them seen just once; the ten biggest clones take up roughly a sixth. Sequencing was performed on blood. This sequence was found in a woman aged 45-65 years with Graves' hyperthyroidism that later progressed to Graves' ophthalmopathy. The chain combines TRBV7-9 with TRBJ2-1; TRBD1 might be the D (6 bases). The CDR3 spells CASSFTGSVYNEQFF. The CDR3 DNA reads TGTGCCAGCAGCTTCACAGGGTCGGTTTACAATGAGCAGTTCTTC. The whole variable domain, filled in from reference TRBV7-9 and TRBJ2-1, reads DTGVSQNPRHKITKRGQNVTFRCDPISEHNRLYWYRQTLGQGPEFLTYFQNEAQLEKSRLLSDRFSAERPKGSFSTLEIQRTEQGDSAMYLCASSFTGSVYNEQFFGPGTRLTVL.